This record concerns one T cell receptor (beta chain) sequence. The CDR3 length is 14 residues. Per the germline V gene, CDR1 is LNHDA and CDR2 is SQIVND (reference sequence). The V gene end was trimmed by 8 bases and the J gene end by 3 bases; junction bases not matched to a gene: 4. This sample is drawn from a study of blood T cell repertoires in COVID-19. Study overall: The study drew acute and convalescent COVID-19 samples from the United States, Italy and Spain. The analysed material was cDNA or gDNA that came from T cells, B-cell-depleted T cells, or PBMCs.

Original analysis: Reference gene primer amplification gave nucleated cell count estimates. TCRdb keeps only in-frame clones here, not all; method: immunoSEQ multiplex PCR. Clonal size and the V and J genes are those of that table, whereas D and trimming came from the DNA. The table lists roughly 88,000 clones, 65% to 85% of them singletons. The chain links TRBV19 to TRBJ1-6; 7 bases line up with TRBD1. The sequenced sample consisted of peripheral blood. This receptor was obtained from a woman aged 80 or older with acute or convalescent COVID-19. As DNA, the CDR3 is TGTGCCAGTGGCGGGACAGACTATAATTCACCCCTCCACTTT. It encodes CASGGTDYNSPLHF.